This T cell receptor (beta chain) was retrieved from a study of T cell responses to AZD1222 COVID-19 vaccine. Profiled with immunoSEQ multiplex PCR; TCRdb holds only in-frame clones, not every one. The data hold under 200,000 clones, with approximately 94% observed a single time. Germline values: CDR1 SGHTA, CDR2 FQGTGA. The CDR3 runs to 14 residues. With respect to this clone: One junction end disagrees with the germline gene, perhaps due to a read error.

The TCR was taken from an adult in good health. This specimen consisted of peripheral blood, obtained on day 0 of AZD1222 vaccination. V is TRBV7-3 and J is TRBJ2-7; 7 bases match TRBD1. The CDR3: CASSLTGDSYEQYF. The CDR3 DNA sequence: TGTGCCAGCAGCCTAACAGGGGACTCCTACGAGCAGTACTTC. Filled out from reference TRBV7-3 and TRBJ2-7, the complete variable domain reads GAGVSQTPSNKVTEKGKYVELRCDPISGHTALYWYRQSLGQGPEFLIYFQGTGAADDSGLPNDRFFAVRPEGSVSTLKIQRTERGDSAVYLCASSLTGDSYEQYFGPGTRLTVT.